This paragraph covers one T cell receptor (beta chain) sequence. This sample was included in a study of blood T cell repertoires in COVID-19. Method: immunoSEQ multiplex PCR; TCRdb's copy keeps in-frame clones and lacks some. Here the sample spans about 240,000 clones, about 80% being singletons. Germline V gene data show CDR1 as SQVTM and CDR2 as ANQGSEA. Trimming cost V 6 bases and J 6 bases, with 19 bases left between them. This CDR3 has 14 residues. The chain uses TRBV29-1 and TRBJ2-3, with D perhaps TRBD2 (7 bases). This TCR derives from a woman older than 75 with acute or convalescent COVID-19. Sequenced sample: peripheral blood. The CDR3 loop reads CSVPRGGFGDTQYF. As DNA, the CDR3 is TGCAGCGTCCCAAGGGGGGGCTTCGGGGATACGCAGTATTTT.